Listed below are T cell receptor beta chains from one sample, sequenced in a study of radiation and T cells in renal cell carcinoma. The table came from immunoSEQ multiplex PCR; TCRdb's copy has only in-frame clones and leaves some out. The data contain about 160,000 clones, 88% of them singletons. The material sequenced was blood, taken from a patient whose treatment included radiotherapy and nephrectomy. These receptors were taken from a woman aged 70-85 years with renal cell carcinoma. CDR3s include the opening cysteine and the closing phenylalanine or tryptophan. D genes are given only for firm matches. Clone size is given for some rows only: seen once, a few or many times, or a class if the clone is expanded.

size	V	J	D	DNA	CDR3
-	TRBV9	TRBJ2-1	-	TGTGCCAGCACCCCTCCGGGACATGGGGGTAGTGAGCAGTTCTTC	CASTPPGHGGSEQFF
-	TRBV6-6	TRBJ2-1	-	TGTGCCAGCAGGATAGGGTCCTACAATGAGCAGTTCTTC	CASRIGSYNEQFF
-	TRBV14	TRBJ2-4	TRBD1	TGTGCCAGCAGCCAAGTGGTTGGGACAGGGGCTCAGGAGGCCAAAAACATTCAGTACTTC	CASSQVVGTGAQEAKNIQYF
-	TRBV30	TRBJ2-1	-	TGTGCCTCAACCGGGTCCCACAATGAGCAGTTCTTC	CASTGSHNEQFF
-	TRBV11-1	TRBJ2-1	-	TGTGCCAGCAGCTTAGGTTGGAATGAGCAGTTCTTC	CASSLGWNEQFF
once	TRBV14	TRBJ2-3	TRBD1	TGTGCCAGCAGCCCGGGACAGGGGCCCACAGATACGCAGTATTTT	CASSPGQGPTDTQYF
-	TRBV9	TRBJ1-6	-	TGTGCCAGCAGCGATCCCCAAACCAAGTCAATAGGGTCGGGCTCCTATAATTCACCCCTCCACTTT	CASSDPQTKSIGSGSYNSPLHF
once	TRBV19	TRBJ1-6	TRBD1	TGTGCCAGTAGGGCCGGGACAGGGGATAATTCACCCCTCCACTTT	CASRAGTGDNSPLHF
-	TRBV27	TRBJ1-5	-	TGTGCCAGCAGTTTATTACCCAGTGGGGGGAGGGAACGGCCCCAGCATTTT	CASSLLPSGGRERPQHF
-	TRBV5-1	TRBJ2-1	TRBD1	TGCGCCAGCAGCTTGGGGACAGGGGCGTACAATGAGCAGTTCTTC	CASSLGTGAYNEQFF
-	TRBV19	TRBJ2-4	-	TGTGCCAGTAGTCGACGGAGCAAAAACATTCAGTACTTC	CASSRRSKNIQYF
-	TRBV5-6	TRBJ2-1	-	TGTGCCAGCAGTACGGTCGGGGAGCAGTTCTTC	CASSTVGEQFF
-	TRBV5-4	TRBJ2-2	TRBD2	TGTGCCAGCAGCCCCCTAGCGGGGGTCACCGGGGAGCTGTTTTTT	CASSPLAGVTGELFF
-	TRBV7-9	TRBJ2-5	-	TGTGCCAGCAGTAGGAGGACAATTTCAGAGACCCAGTACTTC	CASSRRTISETQYF
-	TRBV5-4	TRBJ2-3	TRBD1	TGTGCCAGCAGCTTGGGACAGGGAAGAAATACGCAGTATTTT	CASSLGQGRNTQYF
-	TRBV7-6	TRBJ1-1	-	TGTGCCAGCAGCTTAGTTCAGGGAGGTCTTAACACTGAAGCTTTCTTT	CASSLVQGGLNTEAFF